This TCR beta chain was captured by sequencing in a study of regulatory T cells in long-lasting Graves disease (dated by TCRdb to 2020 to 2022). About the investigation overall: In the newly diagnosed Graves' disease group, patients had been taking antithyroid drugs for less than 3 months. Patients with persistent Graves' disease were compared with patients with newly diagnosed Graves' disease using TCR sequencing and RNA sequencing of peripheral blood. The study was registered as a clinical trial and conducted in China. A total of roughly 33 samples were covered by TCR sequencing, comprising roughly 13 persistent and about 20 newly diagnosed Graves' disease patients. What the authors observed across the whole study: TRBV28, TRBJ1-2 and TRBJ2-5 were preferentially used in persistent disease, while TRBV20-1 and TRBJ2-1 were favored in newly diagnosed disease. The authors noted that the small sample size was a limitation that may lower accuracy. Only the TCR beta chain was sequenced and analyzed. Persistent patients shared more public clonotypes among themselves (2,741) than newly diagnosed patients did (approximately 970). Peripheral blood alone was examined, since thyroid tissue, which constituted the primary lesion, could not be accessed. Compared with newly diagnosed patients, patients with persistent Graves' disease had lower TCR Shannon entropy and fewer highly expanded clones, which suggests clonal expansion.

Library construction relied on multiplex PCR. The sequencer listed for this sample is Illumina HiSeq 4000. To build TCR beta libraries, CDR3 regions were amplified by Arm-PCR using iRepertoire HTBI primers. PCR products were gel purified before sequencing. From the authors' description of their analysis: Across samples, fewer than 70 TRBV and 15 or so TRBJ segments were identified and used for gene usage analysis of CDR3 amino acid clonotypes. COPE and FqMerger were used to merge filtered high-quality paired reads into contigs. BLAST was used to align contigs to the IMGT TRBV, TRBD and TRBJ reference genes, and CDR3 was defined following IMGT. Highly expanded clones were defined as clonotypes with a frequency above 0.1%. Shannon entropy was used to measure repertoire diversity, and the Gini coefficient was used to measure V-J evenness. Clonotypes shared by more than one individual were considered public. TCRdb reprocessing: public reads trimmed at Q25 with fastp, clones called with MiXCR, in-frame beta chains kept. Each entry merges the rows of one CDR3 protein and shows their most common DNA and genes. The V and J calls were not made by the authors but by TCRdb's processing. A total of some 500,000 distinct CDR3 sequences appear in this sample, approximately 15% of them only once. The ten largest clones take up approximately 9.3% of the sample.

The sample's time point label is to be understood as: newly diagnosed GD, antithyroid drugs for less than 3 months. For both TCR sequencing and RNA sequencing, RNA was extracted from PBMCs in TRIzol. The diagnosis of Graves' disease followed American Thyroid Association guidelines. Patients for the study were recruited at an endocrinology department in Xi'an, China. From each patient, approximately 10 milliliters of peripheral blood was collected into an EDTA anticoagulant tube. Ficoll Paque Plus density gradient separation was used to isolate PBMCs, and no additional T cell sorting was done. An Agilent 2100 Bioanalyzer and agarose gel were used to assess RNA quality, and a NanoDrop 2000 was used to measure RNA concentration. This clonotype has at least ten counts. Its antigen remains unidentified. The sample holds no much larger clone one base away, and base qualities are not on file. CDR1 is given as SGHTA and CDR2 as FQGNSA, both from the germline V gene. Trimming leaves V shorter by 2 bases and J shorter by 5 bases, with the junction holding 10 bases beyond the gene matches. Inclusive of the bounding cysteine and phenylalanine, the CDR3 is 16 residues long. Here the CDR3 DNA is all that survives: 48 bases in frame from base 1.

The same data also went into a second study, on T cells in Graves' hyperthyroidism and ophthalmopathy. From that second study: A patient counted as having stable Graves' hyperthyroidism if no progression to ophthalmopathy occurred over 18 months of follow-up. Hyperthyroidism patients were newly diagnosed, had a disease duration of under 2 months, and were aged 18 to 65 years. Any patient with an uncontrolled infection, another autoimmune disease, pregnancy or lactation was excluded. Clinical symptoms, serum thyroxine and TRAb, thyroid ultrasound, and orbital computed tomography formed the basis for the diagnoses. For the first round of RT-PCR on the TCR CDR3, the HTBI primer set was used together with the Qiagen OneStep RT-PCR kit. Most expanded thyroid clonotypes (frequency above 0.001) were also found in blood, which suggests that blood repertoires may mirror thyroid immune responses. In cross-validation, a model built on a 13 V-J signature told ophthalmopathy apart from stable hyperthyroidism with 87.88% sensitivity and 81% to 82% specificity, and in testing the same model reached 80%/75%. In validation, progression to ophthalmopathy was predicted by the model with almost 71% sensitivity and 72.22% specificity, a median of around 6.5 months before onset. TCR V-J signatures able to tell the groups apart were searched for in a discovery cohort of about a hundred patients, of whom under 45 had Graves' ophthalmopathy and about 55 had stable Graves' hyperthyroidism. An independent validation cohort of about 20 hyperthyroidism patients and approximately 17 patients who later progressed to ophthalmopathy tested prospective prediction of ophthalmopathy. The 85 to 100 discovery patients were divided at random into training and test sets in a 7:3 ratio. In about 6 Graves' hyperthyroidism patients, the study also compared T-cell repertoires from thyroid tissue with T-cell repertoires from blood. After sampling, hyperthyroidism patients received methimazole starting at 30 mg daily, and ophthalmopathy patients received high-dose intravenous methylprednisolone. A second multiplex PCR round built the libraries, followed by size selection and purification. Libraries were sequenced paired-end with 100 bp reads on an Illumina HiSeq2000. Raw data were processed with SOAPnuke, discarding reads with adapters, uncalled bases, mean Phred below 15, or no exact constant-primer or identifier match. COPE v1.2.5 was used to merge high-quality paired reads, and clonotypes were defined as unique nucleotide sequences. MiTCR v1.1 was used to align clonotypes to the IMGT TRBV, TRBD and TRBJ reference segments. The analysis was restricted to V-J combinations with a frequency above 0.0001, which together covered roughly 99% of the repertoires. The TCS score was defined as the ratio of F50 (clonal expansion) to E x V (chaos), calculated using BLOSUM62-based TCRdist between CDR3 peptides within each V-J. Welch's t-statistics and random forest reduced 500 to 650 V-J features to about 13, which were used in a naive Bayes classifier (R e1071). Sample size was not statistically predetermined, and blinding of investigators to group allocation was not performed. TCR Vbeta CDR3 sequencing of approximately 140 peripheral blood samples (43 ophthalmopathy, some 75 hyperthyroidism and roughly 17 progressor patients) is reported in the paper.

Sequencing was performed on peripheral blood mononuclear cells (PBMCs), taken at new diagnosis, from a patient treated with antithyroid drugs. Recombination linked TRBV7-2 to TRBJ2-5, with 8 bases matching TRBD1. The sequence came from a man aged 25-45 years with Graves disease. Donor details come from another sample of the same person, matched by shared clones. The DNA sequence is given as TGTGCCAGCAGCTTAATTACCGGGACAGGTTTGGAGACCCAGTACTTC. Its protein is CASSLITGTGLETQYF. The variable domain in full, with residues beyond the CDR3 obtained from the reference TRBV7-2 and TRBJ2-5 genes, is GAGVSQSPSNKVTEKGKDVELRCDPISGHTALYWYRQSLGQGLEFLIYFQGNSAPDKSGLPSDRFSAERTGGSVSTLTIQRTQQEDSAVYLCASSLITGTGLETQYFGPGTRLLVL.